A selection of T cell receptor beta chains follows, all from one sample in a study of blood T cells in healthy people across ages. Each CDR3 protein gets one entry after TCRdb re-called the 5' RACE reads with MiXCR. The sample holds approximately 800,000 distinct CDR3 sequences; roughly 60% are singletons and the top ten take roughly 25%. What was sequenced was blood. The receptors were gathered from a man aged 25 to 45 in good health. The CDR3 runs from the conserved cysteine through the conserved F or W. The order of the fields is V gene, D gene, clone size, J gene, CDR3 DNA, CDR3 protein. D genes are given only for firm matches. Some rows have no size entry. The others give once, few or many, or a class for an expanded clone.

TRBV14	-	-	TRBJ1-1	TGTGCCAGCAGCGCCCAAGGGATCCCGAACACTGAAGCTTTCTTT	CASSAQGIPNTEAFF
TRBV20-1	-	-	TRBJ2-5	TGCAGTGCTGACGACCCTGGACAGCCCCAAGAGACCCAGTACTTC	CSADDPGQPQETQYF
TRBV7-6	-	few	TRBJ2-7	TGTGCCAGCAGCTTAGGTCAGGAGGTCAACGAGCAGTACTTC	CASSLGQEVNEQYF
TRBV3-1	TRBD1	-	TRBJ2-1	TGTGCCAGCAGCCAGGACAGGGGGGTTCGTAAGTTCTTC	CASSQDRGVRKFF
TRBV6-2/TRBV6-3	TRBD1	-	TRBJ1-6	TGTGCCAGCAGTCCGGGACAGAGCTATTCACCCCTCCACTTT	CASSPGQSYSPLHF
TRBV14	-	once	TRBJ2-5	TGTGTCAGCAGCCAAGTCGCAGCGATGAGCGGGACCCAGTACTTC	CVSSQVAAMSGTQYF
TRBV7-9	-	-	TRBJ2-7	TGTGCCAGCAGCGCAGGACCTTACGAGCAGTACTTC	CASSAGPYEQYF
TRBV12-3/TRBV12-4	-	-	TRBJ2-1	TGTGCCAGCATCGGCGGGGGCGGTAGGCACAATGAGCAGTTCTTC	CASIGGGGRHNEQFF
TRBV24-1	TRBD1	few	TRBJ2-1	TGTGCCACCAGTGACTGGGGACAGGGGAATGAGCAGTTCTTC	CATSDWGQGNEQFF
TRBV10-3	-	few	TRBJ1-1	TGTGCCATCAACCAAGGGAAGGGAGTGAACACTGAAGCTTTCTTT	CAINQGKGVNTEAFF
TRBV7-8	-	-	TRBJ2-7	TGTGCCAGCAGCCCAGCGGGTGGCGAGACCCAGAACTTC	CASSPAGGETQNF
TRBV4-3	-	few	TRBJ2-4	TGCGCCAGCAGCCAAGGGGTGTTGGGGGTCGGCATTCAGTACTTC	CASSQGVLGVGIQYF
TRBV30	-	-	TRBJ1-2	TGTGCCTGGAGTGTACTGGGGTCTAACTATGGCTACACCTTC	CAWSVLGSNYGYTF
TRBV5-1	TRBD1	few	TRBJ1-1	TGCGCCAGCAGCTGGTCTCAGGGGGGAACTGAAGCTTTCTTT	CASSWSQGGTEAFF
TRBV29-1	TRBD1	-	TRBJ2-7	TGCAGCGTTGAAGGATCGCGACAGGGATTCAGCCACGAGCAGTACTTC	CSVEGSRQGFSHEQYF
TRBV15	-	many	TRBJ2-3	TGTGCCACCAGCAGAGGCGGCGCAACCACAGATACGCAGTATTTT	CATSRGGATTDTQYF
TRBV9	-	few	TRBJ2-1	TGTGCCAGCAGCGTGGGAGGGGGTGCAGATGAGCAGTTCTTC	CASSVGGGADEQFF
TRBV7-2	-	many	TRBJ2-5	TGTGCCAGCCGGCTCGCGGCACAAGAGACCCAGTACTTC	CASRLAAQETQYF
TRBV6-2/TRBV6-3	-	-	TRBJ2-7	TGTGCCAGCAGTTATGGCGGGAAGACAGGGTACGAGCAGTACTTC	CASSYGGKTGYEQYF
TRBV5-1	-	-	TRBJ2-5	TGCGCCAGCAGCTTGAGGTCCAATGGGGAGACCCAGTACTTC	CASSLRSNGETQYF
TRBV5-1	TRBD1	few	TRBJ1-3	TGCGCCAGCAGCTTGGATGGACAGGGGGCGTATGGAAACACCATATATTTT	CASSLDGQGAYGNTIYF
TRBV9	TRBD2	-	TRBJ2-1	TGTGCCAGCAGCCCGATGAGCGGGGGGGCGGTCCCCTACAATGAGCAGTTCTTC	CASSPMSGGAVPYNEQFF
TRBV29-1	TRBD1	-	TRBJ2-6	TGCAGCGTAACAGGGGGTACTGGGGCCAACGTCCTGACTTTC	CSVTGGTGANVLTF
TRBV29-1	TRBD1	-	TRBJ1-2	TGCAGCGTTCGGGGACAGGCTAACTATGGCTACACCTTC	CSVRGQANYGYTF
TRBV27	-	-	TRBJ2-5	TGTGCCAGCAGTTCAGGGTTCTACCAAGAGACCCAGTACTTC	CASSSGFYQETQYF
TRBV2	-	-	TRBJ2-1	TGTGCCAGCAGTCCCGACGCCAGAAAAAAGTTCTTC	CASSPDARKKFF
TRBV9	TRBD1	-	TRBJ2-5	TGTGCCAGCAGTGTGGGACAGGGGGAGACCCAGTACTTC	CASSVGQGETQYF
TRBV20-1	-	-	TRBJ2-4	TGCAGTGCTAGAGATTACCCCCGGGACCTAGCCAAAAACATTCAGTACTTC	CSARDYPRDLAKNIQYF
TRBV7-2	-	-	TRBJ2-1	TGTGCCAGCAGCTTACAGCCTTCGAGCCATGAGCAGTTCTTC	CASSLQPSSHEQFF
TRBV12-3/TRBV12-4	-	-	TRBJ1-6	TGTGCCAGCAGTTTAGGCTGGTGGCAGAGGGATAATTCACCCCTCCACTTT	CASSLGWWQRDNSPLHF
TRBV20-1	-	-	TRBJ1-1	TGCAGTGCTAGAGATTTTGCGAACACTGAAGCTTTCTTT	CSARDFANTEAFF
TRBV9	-	-	TRBJ2-5	TGTGCCAGCAGCGTAGGAAGGGGGGGGTCCTACAATGAGCAGTACTTC	CASSVGRGGSYNEQYF
TRBV29-1	TRBD1	-	TRBJ1-1	TGCAGCGTTGGACAGGGGGACACTAAAGCTTTCTTT	CSVGQGDTKAFF
TRBV29-1	-	few	TRBJ1-5	TGCAGCGTTGAGAGGGGCGGGGATCAGCATTTT	CSVERGGDQHF
TRBV7-2	TRBD2	few	TRBJ2-1	TGTGCCAGCAGATCAAGGGCGGGGGAGACCTACAATGAGCAGTTCTTC	CASRSRAGETYNEQFF
TRBV4-2	-	-	TRBJ2-7	TGTGCCAGCAGCCAAGTTCTCCAGGGTAGCCGTATAGGCGAGCAGTACTTC	CASSQVLQGSRIGEQYF
TRBV14	TRBD1	once	TRBJ2-7	TGTGCCAGCAGCCAGCTACCGGGACAGTTGAAATACGAGCAGTACTTC	CASSQLPGQLKYEQYF
TRBV5-1	TRBD1	-	TRBJ2-5	TGCGCCAGCAGCTTGATTTGGACAGGGAACCAAGAGACCCAGTACTTC	CASSLIWTGNQETQYF
TRBV12-3/TRBV12-4	-	-	TRBJ2-1	TGTGCCAGCAGTTGGGGGGGGCCCCCCTACAATGAGCAGTTCTTC	CASSWGGPPYNEQFF
TRBV24-1	-	-	TRBJ2-7	TGTGCCACCAGCCAGGACCTCTCCTACGAGCAGTACTTC	CATSQDLSYEQYF
TRBV4-3	-	-	TRBJ2-1	TGCGCCAGCAGCCCCGTAGAGGGGGGGGCGGTTAATGAGCAGTTCTTC	CASSPVEGGAVNEQFF
TRBV7-3	-	-	TRBJ2-4	TGTGCCAGCAGCGTGGGTGTCAGGGTAGCCAAAAACATTCAGTACTTC	CASSVGVRVAKNIQYF
TRBV7-2	TRBD1	few	TRBJ2-7	TGTGCCAGCAGGCCGGGACAGAACTACGAGCAGTACTTC	CASRPGQNYEQYF
TRBV7-2	-	few	TRBJ2-1	TGTGCCAGCAGCCAAGGGGCAGGGCGAGGAGATGAGCAGTTCTTC	CASSQGAGRGDEQFF
TRBV14	-	-	TRBJ2-7	TGTGCCAGCAGCCAAGTGCAGGAGCAGTACTTC	CASSQVQEQYF
TRBV25-1	TRBD1	few	TRBJ2-5	TGTGCCAGCAGTTTAGGGGGCGCCTGGGAGACCCAGTACTTC	CASSLGGAWETQYF
TRBV11-2	TRBD2	-	TRBJ2-3	TGTGCCAGCAGCTCGACTTGGCGGGTACAGCGGGGGGCAAAGGCGGGCACAGATACGCAGTATTTT	CASSSTWRVQRGAKAGTDTQYF
TRBV2	-	once	TRBJ2-3	TGTGCCAGCAGGTTTGTTGATACGCAGTATTTT	CASRFVDTQYF
TRBV20-1	TRBD2	-	TRBJ2-1	TGCAGTGCTACGGACCGGGGGGGGTCGGGTAATGAGCAGTTCTTC	CSATDRGGSGNEQFF
TRBV12-3/TRBV12-4	-	-	TRBJ2-1	TGTGCCAGCAGTCCGGACGGCCAGTCCTACAATGAGCAGTTCTTC	CASSPDGQSYNEQFF
TRBV12-3/TRBV12-4	TRBD1	-	TRBJ2-1	TGTGCCAGCTACGGCGGGACAGGGATGTACAATGAGCAGTTCTTC	CASYGGTGMYNEQFF
TRBV6-4	-	few	TRBJ2-2	TGTGCCAGCAGTGGTGGGGATACCGGGGAGCTGTTTTTT	CASSGGDTGELFF
TRBV7-2	TRBD1	-	TRBJ2-7	TGTGCCAGCCGTGGACAGGGAAGAACCTACGAGCAGTACTTC	CASRGQGRTYEQYF
TRBV28	-	-	TRBJ2-7	TGTGCCAGCAGTTTAAGCCGGGACCTCCAGTACTTC	CASSLSRDLQYF
TRBV30	-	-	TRBJ2-3	TGTGCCTGGAGTGTGGACGGGGGAAGCACAGATACGCAGTATTTT	CAWSVDGGSTDTQYF
TRBV5-1	-	-	TRBJ2-7	TGCGCCAGCAGCTTGGTTGCGGGGACCTACGAGCAGTACTTC	CASSLVAGTYEQYF
TRBV4-3	TRBD1	-	TRBJ2-7	TGCGCCAGCAGCCAAGACATGACAGGGCTTACCTACGAGCAGTACTTC	CASSQDMTGLTYEQYF
TRBV6-5	-	-	TRBJ2-5	TGTGCCAGCAGGGCCGGGACTCCCCTCAATGAGCAGTACTTC	CASRAGTPLNEQYF
TRBV6-2/TRBV6-3	-	once	TRBJ1-4	TGTGCCAGCAGTGAAACCGGGACAAAGAAACTGTTTTTT	CASSETGTKKLFF